The rows below give T cell receptor beta chains drawn from one sample of a study of blood T cell repertoires in COVID-19. Here immunoSEQ multiplex PCR was the method, and the copy in TCRdb shows in-frame clones only, minus some. The sample yields roughly 150,000 clones, nearly 80% seen once. Sequenced: peripheral blood. The source is a woman aged 80 or over with acute or convalescent COVID-19. Each CDR3 is given with its conserved first and last residue. The D gene is left open where the match is weak. A clone size is listed for some rows: how often the clone was seen (once, few, many), or a class if it is expanded.

d_call j_call cdr3_length clone_size v_call cdr3_nt cdr3_aa
. TRBJ2-2 15 . TRBV29-1 TGCAGCGTTGGGGGGCGGAACCCAGCTCGCGGGGAGCTGTTTTTT CSVGGRNPARGELFF
. TRBJ2-1 13 . TRBV2 TGTGCCAGCAGTGAAAACACGTACAATGAGCAGTTCTTC CASSENTYNEQFF
. TRBJ1-4 15 . TRBV10-2 TGCGCCAGCAGTGAGGGGGGGACAACTAATGAAAAACTGTTTTTT CASSEGGTTNEKLFF
TRBD2 TRBJ2-1 16 . TRBV5-6 TGTGCCAGCAGCTTGCCGGGACTAGTGACCTACAATGAGCAGTTCTTC CASSLPGLVTYNEQFF
. TRBJ2-4 15 once TRBV6-5 TGTGCCAGCAGGGCTAGTGGGGCGGTGAAAAACATTCAGTACTTC CASRASGAVKNIQYF
. TRBJ1-1 16 . TRBV7-2 TGTGCCAGCAGCTTAGGGGCAGGCTCGATGAACACTGAAGCTTTCTTT CASSLGAGSMNTEAFF
TRBD1 TRBJ1-3 14 . TRBV7-9 TGTGCCAGCAGCCTCCGGACAGGGGGAAACACCATATATTTT CASSLRTGGNTIYF
. TRBJ1-1 15 . TRBV7-3 TGTGCCAGCAGCAGATCGACCGGCGGGAACACTGAAGCTTTCTTT CASSRSTGGNTEAFF
TRBD2 TRBJ2-1 17 . TRBV7-2 TGTGCCAGCAGCCCCCAGTCCCCGGGACTAGCGGCCAATGAGCAGTTCTTC CASSPQSPGLAANEQFF
. TRBJ1-1 14 . TRBV5-4 TGTGCCAGTAAACCCGGGGAATTATCGACTGAAGCTTTCTTT CASKPGELSTEAFF
. TRBJ1-2 12 . TRBV19 TGTGCCAGCAGCGACGGGATGATGGGCTACACCTTC CASSDGMMGYTF
. TRBJ1-6 13 . TRBV28 TGTGCCAGCAGGGCAGGTTTTAATTCACCCCTCCACTTT CASRAGFNSPLHF
. TRBJ2-7 15 . TRBV7-9 TGTGCCAGCCGTTGGGGCGGCCCTTTGCAAGGGGAGCAGTACTTC CASRWGGPLQGEQYF
TRBD1 TRBJ2-5 13 . TRBV3-1/TRBV3-2 TGTGCCAGCAGCCGAGGGGGCCGAGAGACCCAGTACTTC CASSRGGRETQYF
. TRBJ1-6 14 . TRBV5-1 TGCGCCAGCAGCTTGGGGGGCCCGGGGGCACCCCTCCACTTT CASSLGGPGAPLHF
TRBD2 TRBJ2-5 16 . TRBV5-1 TGCGCCAGCAGCTTACGAGCGGGAGGGGAGGGGGAGACCCAGTACTTC CASSLRAGGEGETQYF
. TRBJ2-7 14 . TRBV19 TGTGCCAGTAGTGAAGTGCAGGGCTCCTACGAGCAGTACTTC CASSEVQGSYEQYF
. TRBJ1-1 14 . TRBV18 TGTGCCAGCTCCGCGGACAGATTGAACACTGAAGCTTTCTTT CASSADRLNTEAFF
. TRBJ1-2 14 . TRBV19 TGTGCCAGTAGTATAGGAAGAGGAAACTATGGCTACACCTTC CASSIGRGNYGYTF
TRBD1 TRBJ1-5 15 . TRBV2 TGTGCCAGCAGGGGACAGGGGCTGAGCAATCAGCCCCAGCATTTT CASRGQGLSNQPQHF
TRBD2 TRBJ2-1 15 . TRBV19 TGTGCCAGTAGTTCGCTAGCGGGGGCCCCGAGCGCGCAGTTCTTC CASSSLAGAPSAQFF
. TRBJ2-5 14 . TRBV5-1 TGCGCCAGCAGCTTGGGACGGGAGACGGAGACCCAGTACTTC CASSLGRETETQYF
TRBD1 TRBJ1-4 13 many TRBV27 TGTGCCAGCAGTTTCTTCGGACAGGGAGAACTGTTTTTT CASSFFGQGELFF
. TRBJ1-1 13 . TRBV18 TGTGCCAGCTCACGGGCGGGAAACACTGAAGCTTTCTTT CASSRAGNTEAFF
. TRBJ1-5 16 few TRBV19 TGTGCCAGTAGTATTACTCCCCAGGGGAGCAATCAGCCCCAGCATTTT CASSITPQGSNQPQHF
. TRBJ2-7 12 . TRBV7-9 TGTGCCAGCAGCCCCCAGGGTAACGTGCAGTACTTC CASSPQGNVQYF
. TRBJ1-5 15 . TRBV28 TGTGCCAGCAGTCGCTTCTCAGGGATTCTGCAGCCCCAGCATTTT CASSRFSGILQPQHF
TRBD1 TRBJ1-2 12 . TRBV5-4 TGTGCCAGCAGCCTTGACAGGGGTGGCTACACCTTC CASSLDRGGYTF
. TRBJ1-2 17 few TRBV2 TGTGCCAGCCCAGTGGGACCAACAGGGAATAATAACTATGGCTACACCTTC CASPVGPTGNNNYGYTF
TRBD1 TRBJ2-1 10 . TRBV29-1 TGCAGCGTTGAGGGACAGGGTCTGGTCTTC CSVEGQGLVF
TRBD2 TRBJ2-1 15 once TRBV5-4 TGTGCCAGCAGCTTCTCTAGCGGGGGGGCAAATGAGCAGTTCTTC CASSFSSGGANEQFF
. TRBJ1-1 15 . TRBV7-9 TGTGCCAGCAGCTTAGGTCTCAGATCGAACACTGAAGCTTTCTTT CASSLGLRSNTEAFF
TRBD1 TRBJ1-2 15 once TRBV7-9 TGTGCCAGCAGCTCCGGACAGGGGGCGATGGATGGCTACACCTTC CASSSGQGAMDGYTF
TRBD1 TRBJ1-6 18 few TRBV14 TGTGCCCGGGAATGGCCGACAGGGCCCAGCTCCTATAATTCACCCCTCCACTTT CAREWPTGPSSYNSPLHF
. TRBJ1-1 14 . TRBV10-1 TGCGCCAGCAGTCCGGTCGATATCAACACTGAAGCTTTCTTT CASSPVDINTEAFF
. TRBJ2-5 12 . TRBV12-3/TRBV12-4 TGTGCCAGCAGTTTAGGGAGAGAGACCCAGTACTTC CASSLGRETQYF
TRBD2 TRBJ2-4 13 . TRBV10-2 TGCGCCAGCAGTGCCACTAGCGGGAACATTCAGTACTTC CASSATSGNIQYF
. TRBJ2-7 8 once TRBV29-1 TGCAGCGCCTCCCCGGGGGACTTC CSASPGDF
. TRBJ2-7 13 few TRBV9 TGTGCCAGCAGCGTAGATTTGAAGCGCGAGCAGTACTTC CASSVDLKREQYF
TRBD2 TRBJ2-1 15 . TRBV5-1 TGCGCCAGCAGCTTTAGCGGGGCCCCCTACAATGAGCAGTTCTTC CASSFSGAPYNEQFF
TRBD2 TRBJ2-1 14 . TRBV10-3 TGTGCCATCGGAACGGGGGGGCTTTACAATGAGCAGTTCTTC CAIGTGGLYNEQFF
TRBD1 TRBJ2-7 14 . TRBV14 TGTGCCAGCAGCCGACAGGGGGGTTTCTACGAGCAGTACTTC CASSRQGGFYEQYF
. TRBJ2-5 12 . TRBV11-2 TGTGCCAGCAGCTTGACAGAAGAGACCCAGTACTTC CASSLTEETQYF
. TRBJ1-1 14 . TRBV12-5 TGTGCTAGTGGTGGGCACGCGGGGGACACTGAAGCTTTCTTT CASGGHAGDTEAFF
TRBD1 TRBJ1-1 13 . TRBV6-5 TGTGCCAGCGGACAGGGGTTAAACACTGAAGCTTTCTTT CASGQGLNTEAFF
TRBD1 TRBJ1-3 15 . TRBV4-1 TGCGCCAGCAGCCAAGTCGACAGGGACGGAAACACCATATATTTT CASSQVDRDGNTIYF
. TRBJ2-1 12 . TRBV18 TGTGCCAGCTCACCACAGGGGTTTGAGCAGTTCTTC CASSPQGFEQFF
TRBD1 TRBJ1-6 14 few TRBV28 TGTGCCAGCAGGTCGGGACAGAATAATTCACCCCTCCACTTT CASRSGQNNSPLHF
TRBD1 TRBJ1-5 13 few TRBV19 TGTGCCACCAAGGACAGGGCTAATCAGCCCCAGCATTTT CATKDRANQPQHF
TRBD1 TRBJ1-1 16 . TRBV5-6 TGTGCCAGCAGCCCGGGACAGAGAGTCATGAACACTGAAGCTTTCTTT CASSPGQRVMNTEAFF
. TRBJ1-4 14 . TRBV2 TGTGCCTCCCTTTCCCACGGGGGAGGTGAAAAACTGTTTTTT CASLSHGGGEKLFF
. TRBJ1-2 14 . TRBV5-5 TGTGCCAGCAGCTTGGCCGCCAGAAACTATGGCTACACCTTC CASSLAARNYGYTF
. TRBJ2-3 15 . TRBV5-4 TGTGCCAGCAGCGAACAGGGCTTCGGAACAGATACGCAGTATTTT CASSEQGFGTDTQYF
. TRBJ2-5 15 . TRBV5-1 TGCGCCAGCAGCTTGTTGGTGGGCAGCCAAGAGACCCAGTACTTC CASSLLVGSQETQYF